Listed here is a single T cell receptor (beta chain). In the PCR, 60 Vbeta and 13 Jbeta primers were used. Sequencing was performed with immunoSEQ multiplex PCR; in TCRdb, only in-frame clones are kept and a portion is missing. This table has over 100,000 clones, around 9% appearing once. The data derive from a study of cytomegalovirus exposure and HLA in healthy donors. The V gene's germline CDR1 is SGHRS and CDR2 YFSETQ. V gave up 4 bases and J gave up 3 bases, with 16 bases separating them. This CDR3 spans 16 amino acids. Sequencing input: PBMCs. The source is a woman aged 40 to 50 in good health and CMV-seropositive. The V and J genes are TRBV5-1 and TRBJ1-4; D is undetermined. DNA of the CDR3: TGCGCCAGCAGCGAAGTAGTTCAGGCGCCTAATGAAAAACTGTTTTTT. Translation: CASSEVVQAPNEKLFF.